The clone carrying this TCR beta chain was picked up many times. The CDR3 consists of 13 residues. The germline CDR1 and CDR2 sequences are MNHNS and SASEGT. V was trimmed by 7 bases and J by 5 bases, leaving 14 bases between them. Construction of the TCRbeta library involved unique molecular identifiers. TCRdb passed the PCR reads through MiXCR, listing each CDR3 protein once. The repertoire consists of 230,000 or so distinct CDR3 sequences, with 9% to 10% occurring once and the leading ten covering approximately 5.4%. This specimen belongs to a study of T-cell reconstitution after alpha-beta-depleted transplantation in children.

This material consisted of PBMCs from the stem cell graft donor, taken from the stem cell graft. This TCR came from a human donor who donated a stem cell graft to a child with SCID. The chain has TRBV6-1 and TRBJ1-1; D is perhaps TRBD1 (5 bases). CDR3 region: CASTEGRWTEAFF. The CDR3, as DNA: TGTGCCAGCACTGAGGGGAGGTGGACTGAAGCTTTCTTT.